What follows describes a single TCR beta chain. Its target is not known. The source of the sample is a study of T cell repertoires in cytomegalovirus infection. Overall study context: Both recently identified HLA-C-restricted and well-studied HLA-B-restricted CMV epitopes were used in the study. Both a matching HLA type and CMV infection were indicated by public TCR beta signatures. Findings and limits, study-wide: Across the ex vivo response, the dominant clonotypes were HLA-C-restricted CMV-specific TCR beta clonotypes.

V was pared by 6 bases and J by 4 bases, with 9 bases between. Germline loops: CDR1 KGHDR, CDR2 SFDVKD. This CDR3 contains 13 residues. MiXCR was run by TCRdb on the reads, yielding one entry per CDR3 protein. The table lists about 830,000 distinct CDR3 sequences, approximately 32% of them singletons. The sequencing used cultured CD8+ T cells from PBMCs, collected from culture after CMV antigen stimulation. This chain connects TRBV24-1 to TRBJ2-1; D is uncertain. The receptor was derived from a human donor in good health (CMV status not recorded). Some clones in this sample may be carry-over from other donors' samples. The CDR3 sequence: CATSRDGYNEQFF. The CDR3 DNA sequence: TGTGCCACCAGTCGAGACGGGTACAATGAGCAGTTCTTC.